This T cell receptor beta chain was found in a study of blood T cell repertoires in COVID-19. As processed by the authors: Amplification of reference gene primers provided the estimated nucleated cell counts. Produced via immunoSEQ multiplex PCR; TCRdb's table is partial and in-frame only. D and trimming come from the DNA, and the V and J calls and clone size come from that table. The sample yields 140,000 or so clones, around 83% seen once. Participants were aged about 18 to 100 years from approximately 25 US areas. Assignment of participants to cohorts was predicated upon participant-reported clinical history. Recovery among Cohort 3 donors was established by two negative PCRs, clearance, or symptom resolution. In germline, CDR1 is MGHRA, CDR2 YSYEKL. The CDR3 is made up of 14 amino acids. V lost 8 bases and J lost 5; bases outside the gene matches: 10.

Sequenced sample: PBMCs or T cells enriched from blood (not recorded which). The origin of this receptor is a man in his forties or fifties who had recovered from COVID-19. The chain carries TRBV4-1 and TRBJ2-5; TRBD2 aligns across 8 bases. The CDR3 coding sequence is TGCGCCAGCTCCGGGGGGGCTCAGGGGGAGACCCAGTACTTC. The encoded protein is CASSGGAQGETQYF.